This TCR beta chain was identified in a study of T cell repertoires in cytomegalovirus infection (dated by TCRdb to about 2019). General notes on the study: Donor HLA type was relevant to the analysis, as public TCR beta signatures indicated carriage of CMV infection together with the matching HLA type. On the study overall, not on this receptor specifically: In both this cohort and an independent cohort of some 350 donors, the cumulative frequency of public TCR beta family members distinguished carriers of CMV infection plus the relevant HLA type. The ex vivo response was dominated by HLA-C-restricted CMV-specific TCR beta clonotypes, which also provided the single most frequent clonotype in two of eight donors.

The instrument was an Illumina HiSeq 1500. The public reads were reanalyzed by TCRdb: fastp trimming at Q25, MiXCR alignment, in-frame beta chains only. Rows merge per CDR3 protein into single entries with the most common DNA and genes. The sample table holds almost 550,000 distinct CDR3 sequences, of which approximately 17% were seen once. Roughly a quarter of the sample is held by the ten biggest clonotypes. This clonotype showed up just a few times. Its antigen remains unidentified. No base quality information exists; no much larger clone differs at one position. Reading from cysteine to phenylalanine, the CDR3 counts 15 amino acids. Only the CDR3 part of the read is kept: 45 bases, read in frame from the first base. CDR1 is given as MNHEY and CDR2 as SVGEGT, both from the germline V gene. The junction shows trimming of 9 bases on V and 1 base on J, plus 18 bases between the germline ends.

The sequence links TRBV6-2 or TRBV6-3 to TRBJ1-1; no D segment can be confidently identified. The clonotype was recovered from a human donor in good health (CMV status not recorded). Some clones in this sample may be carry-over from other donors' samples. Material: CD8+ T cells from PBMCs. The nucleotides are TGTGCCAGTTCCAGGTCACTATACCCGAACACTGAAGCTTTCTTT. This yields the protein CASSRSLYPNTEAFF.